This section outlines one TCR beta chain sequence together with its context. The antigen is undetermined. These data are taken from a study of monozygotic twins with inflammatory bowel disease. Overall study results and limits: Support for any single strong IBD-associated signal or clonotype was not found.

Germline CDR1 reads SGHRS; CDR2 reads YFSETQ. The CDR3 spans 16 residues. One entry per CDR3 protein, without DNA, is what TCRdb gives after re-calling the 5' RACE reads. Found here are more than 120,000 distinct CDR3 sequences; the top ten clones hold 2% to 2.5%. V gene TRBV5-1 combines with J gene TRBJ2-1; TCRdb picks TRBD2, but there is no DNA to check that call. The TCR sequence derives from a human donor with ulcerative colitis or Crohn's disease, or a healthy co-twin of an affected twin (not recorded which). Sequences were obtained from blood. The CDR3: CASSLAGLAVYNEQFF.